The 15 T cell receptor beta chains below were found in one sample sequenced in a study of T-cell memory formation after mild COVID-19 (dated by TCRdb to about 2021). The method was 5' RACE. Data came from an Illumina NovaSeq 6000. TCRdb reanalyzed the raw reads on its own, using fastp at Q25 for trimming and MiXCR for clone calling, and kept in-frame beta chains. Every entry covers one CDR3 protein and lists the most common genes and DNA from its rows. In this sample the table shows a few hundred thousand distinct CDR3 sequences, more than 20% of which occur a single time. The ten top clones hold roughly a fifth of the sample. Specimen: PBMCs or a T cell subset sorted from them (not recorded which). These receptors came from a man between 18 and 29 years old who had mild COVID-19 (a few samples of this study predate the infection). The sample titles of this study are shuffled in the database, so cell type and time point are left out; the donor was told from shared clones.

This clonotype showed up many times. This chain links TRBV7-6 with TRBJ1-5, with TRBD1 as a possible D gene (5 bases). The CDR3 runs to 15 residues. In germline, CDR1 is SGHVS, CDR2 FNYEAQ. Trimming removed 5 bases at V and 3 bases at J, with 14 bases between. The CDR3 loop is CASSQQSGLNQPQHF. DNA of the CDR3: TGTGCCAGCAGCCAACAATCGGGGCTCAATCAGCCCCAGCATTTT.

The chain uses TRBV6-2 or TRBV6-3 and TRBJ1-6; the D is unclear. CDR1 is MNHEY, CDR2 SVGEGT, per germline. V was clipped by 6 bases and J by 14 bases, with 17 bases between them. This CDR3 spans 13 amino acids. The CDR3 is CASRGWVRGTLHF. CDR3 coding DNA: TGTGCCAGCAGAGGTTGGGTCCGAGGTACCCTCCACTTT.

This clonotype turned up a few times. The chain is built from TRBV16 and TRBJ2-7; TRBD2 might be the D (5 bases). The CDR3 length is 14 residues. Germline V gives CDR1 KGHSY, CDR2 FQNENV. The V end was cut by 1 base, the J end by 5 bases, with 12 bases between. CDR3 sequence: CASSQWTGTHEQYF. In nucleotides, the CDR3 is TGTGCCAGCAGCCAATGGACGGGAACCCACGAGCAGTACTTC.

This clonotype occurred a few times. The rearrangement uses TRBV7-9 and TRBJ1-2, with 8 bases identical to TRBD1. The CDR3 has 14 residues. With 5 bases clipped from V and 4 bases from J, the junction kept 6 bases outside the gene matches. The germline V gene encodes CDR1 SEHNR and CDR2 FQNEAQ (reference sequence). As DNA, the CDR3 is TGTGCCAGCAGCCCTGACAGGGGACTCTATGGCTACACCTTC. It yields the protein CASSPDRGLYGYTF.

The chain links TRBV5-1 to TRBJ2-5; D may be TRBD2 (5 bases). V was cut by 4 bases and J by 0 bases, with 10 bases left in between. Germline V gene sequence: CDR1 SGHRS, CDR2 YFSETQ. The CDR3 sequence is 14 residues long. The CDR3 here is CASSRSVYQETQYF. The CDR3 nucleotides are TGCGCCAGCAGCCGTAGCGTGTACCAAGAGACCCAGTACTTC.

The rearrangement links TRBV10-3 to TRBJ2-5, with D hard to call. Germline loops: CDR1 ENHRY, CDR2 SYGVKD. This CDR3 comprises 13 residues. With 5 bases removed from V and 4 bases from J, the gap between germline ends came to 11 bases. CDR3 in amino acids: CAISWVQGETQYF. As DNA, the CDR3 is TGTGCCATCAGTTGGGTCCAAGGAGAGACCCAGTACTTC.

Only a few counts were recorded for this clonotype. A junction boundary mismatches the germline segment, possibly from a read error. J is TRBJ1-1 and V is TRBV10-3; D unclear. CDR3 length equals 11 residues. Germline loops: CDR1 ENHRY, CDR2 SYGVKD. Here the CDR3 DNA reads TGTGCCATCAGTGACGGTTGGGCGGATTTTTTT. Amino acids: CAISDGWADFF.

The V gene is TRBV6-2 or TRBV6-3, the J gene TRBJ1-2; D remains ambiguous. The germline CDR1 and CDR2 sequences are MNHEY and SVGEGT. The germline V and J ends were trimmed by 6 bases and 4 bases, with 12 bases remaining between them. The CDR3 runs 13 residues. The CDR3 loop is CASSPSTAYGYTF. The CDR3 DNA reads TGTGCCAGCAGCCCTTCCACAGCCTATGGCTACACCTTC.

This sequence joins TRBV5-1 and TRBJ1-5; D remains unclear. Trimming cost V 2 bases and J 5 bases, with 8 bases left between them. Germline CDR1 reads SGHRS; CDR2 reads YFSETQ. This CDR3 region has 13 residues. The CDR3 DNA follows: TGCGCCAGCAGCTTAGGCCTAGATCAGCCCCAGCATTTT. Residues: CASSLGLDQPQHF. Drawing the rest from reference TRBV5-1 and TRBJ1-5, the complete variable domain is KAGVTQTPRYLIKTRGQQVTLSCSPISGHRSVSWYQQTPGQGLQFLFEYFSETQRNKGNFPGRFSGRQFSNSRSEMNVSTLELGDSALYLCASSLGLDQPQHFGDGTRLSIL.

The rearrangement joins TRBV28 to TRBJ1-5; D not certain. Germline values: CDR1 MDHEN, CDR2 SYDVKM. V was shortened by 8 bases and J by 6 bases, with 20 bases between the two germline ends. CDR3 length: 15 residues. The CDR3 nucleotides read TGTGCCAGCTGCCAAGAGACTGCCGTGGGTCAGCCCCAGCATTTT. Its protein is CASCQETAVGQPQHF.

This clonotype has ten or more counts. The chain links TRBV7-9 to TRBJ2-3; TRBD1 matches 8 bases. The CDR3 sequence is 14 residues long. CDR1 is SEHNR, CDR2 FQNEAQ, per germline (reference sequence). J gave up 6 bases and V 3 bases, and 5 bases lay outside the gene matches. CDR3 nucleotide sequence: TGTGCCAGCAGCTTGACAGGGGATATGGATACGCAGTATTTT. Protein product: CASSLTGDMDTQYF. The full variable domain, rest sourced from reference TRBV7-9 and TRBJ2-3, is DTGVSQNPRHKITKRGQNVTFRCDPISEHNRLYWYRQTLGQGPEFLTYFQNEAQLEKSRLLSDRFSAERPKGSFSTLEIQRTEQGDSAMYLCASSLTGDMDTQYFGPGTRLTVL.

This clonotype was counted a single time. The chain carries TRBV7-9 and TRBJ2-3; 9 nucleotides line up with TRBD1. The CDR3 runs 15 residues. In germline, CDR1 is SEHNR, CDR2 FQNEAQ (reference sequence). V shed 5 bases, J shed 3 bases, and the junction held 6 bases outside the gene matches. The CDR3 region is CASSLRTGDTDTQYF. DNA for the CDR3: TGTGCCAGCAGCCTACGGACAGGGGATACAGATACGCAGTATTTT.

The V call is TRBV7-9, the J call TRBJ1-6, with D possibly matching TRBD1 (5 bases). V shed 3 bases and J shed 7 bases, with 10 bases lying between them. The CDR3 runs 14 residues. Germline CDR1 and CDR2: SEHNR and FQNEAQ (reference sequence). This chain's CDR3 is CASSFNQGNSPLHF. CDR3 DNA: TGTGCCAGCAGCTTTAATCAGGGCAATTCACCCCTCCACTTT.

The rearrangement joins TRBV6-6 to TRBJ1-2, with 8 bases identical to TRBD1. The germline CDR1 and CDR2 sequences are MNHNY and SVGAGI (reference sequence). The CDR3 consists of 15 residues. Losses at the gene ends were 6 bases for V and 4 bases for J; bases not matched to a gene: 10. The CDR3 DNA reads as TGTGCCAGCAGCAACGGGACAGGCAAGCCCTATGGCTACACCTTC. Its protein product is CASSNGTGKPYGYTF.

The chain uses TRBV27 and TRBJ1-1; TRBD1 agrees at 7 bases. Germline V gene lookup returns CDR1 MNHEY and CDR2 SMNVEV (reference sequence). V gave up 5 bases and J gave up 5 bases; unmatched junction bases: 8. The CDR3 runs to 14 residues. The CDR3 DNA reads TGTGCCAGCAGTCCAATCTACAGGGGAACTGAAGCTTTCTTT. Translating gives CASSPIYRGTEAFF.